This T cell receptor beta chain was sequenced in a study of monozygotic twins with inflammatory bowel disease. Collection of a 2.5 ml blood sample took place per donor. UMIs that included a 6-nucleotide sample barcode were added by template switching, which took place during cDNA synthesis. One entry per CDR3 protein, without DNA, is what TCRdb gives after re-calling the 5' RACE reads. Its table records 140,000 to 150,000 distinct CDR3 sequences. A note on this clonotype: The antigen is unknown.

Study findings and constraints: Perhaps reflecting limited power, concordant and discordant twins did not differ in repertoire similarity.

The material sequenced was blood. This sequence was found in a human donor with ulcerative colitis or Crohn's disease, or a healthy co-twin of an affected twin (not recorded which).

The CDR3 reads CASSFISRPGLAAETQYF. The chain combines TRBV11-2 with TRBJ2-5; TCRdb lists TRBD2, though no DNA is available to test this call. The CDR3 is made up of 18 amino acids. Germline V gene data show CDR1 as SGHAT and CDR2 as FQNNGV.